The 9 T cell receptor beta chains listed next were all sequenced from one sample in a study of T cells in women clearing cervical HPV infection. Profiling relied on immunoSEQ multiplex PCR, and the TCRdb table lists in-frame clones only, not all of them. The repertoire table contains some 25,000 clones. The sample consisted of blood buffy coat. All receptors derive from a woman aged 18 to 75 with a cervical HPV16 infection that either progressed to CIN3+ or cleared (not recorded which).

On this clone: Coverage ceases 3 residues before the CDR3 finishes, and the germline J gene fills in the end. The chain employs TRBV5-6 and TRBJ2-1, with 8 bases lining up with TRBD1. CDR1 SGHDT and CDR2 YYEEEE come from the germline V gene. The CDR3 length is 15 residues. The junction had 5 bases not matched to a gene; V was cut back by 4 bases and J by 2 bases. CDR3 DNA, as far as it was read: TGTGCCAGCAGCCTCCTGGACAGGGCCTACAATGAG. It is translated as CASSLLDRAYNE. The full CDR3 protein reads CASSLLDRAYNEQFF.

As for this clone: The observed sequence ends 3 residues before the CDR3 terminus, with the missing tail filled in from the germline J gene. This sequence joins TRBV4-1 and TRBJ1-3, with D maybe TRBD1 (5 bases). Trimming shortened V by 1 base and J by 2 bases, and 9 bases separated the two germline ends. Per germline, CDR1 MGHRA and CDR2 YSYEKL. The CDR3 is made up of 15 amino acids. The CDR3 bases that were read are TGCGCCAGCAGCCAAGTGGGGGGGACTGGAAACACC. Amino acids: CASSQVGGTGNT. The CDR3 reads in full as CASSQVGGTGNTIYF.

Comment on this clone: One end of the junction fails to match germline, which may point to a read error. The sequence runs out 3 residues before the end of the CDR3; the remainder is reconstructed from the germline J gene. The sample contains more than one DNA sequence encoding this CDR3. The rearrangement joins TRBV5-5 to TRBJ1-2; D is uncertain. Germline V CDR1 and CDR2: SGHKS, YYEKEE (reference sequence). The CDR3 contains 15 residues. This CDR3 is CASSLVADSNYGYTF. Incomplete CDR3 DNA: TGTGCCAGCAGCTTGGTGGCAGACTCTAACTATGGA.

Turning to this clone: Read sequence stops 3 residues before the CDR3 end, and the germline J gene provides the missing end. The rearrangement joins TRBV7-6 to TRBJ2-3; no clear D gene. This CDR3 has 14 amino acids. Trimming took 6 bases from V and 2 from J, leaving 12 bases between them. CDR1 SGHVS and CDR2 FNYEAQ come from the germline V gene. Incomplete CDR3 DNA: TGTGCCAGCAGGCTTAGTAGAACCACAGATACG. Translated, it gives CASRLSRTTDT. The full CDR3 is CASRLSRTTDTQYF.

A note on this clone: The read finishes 3 residues shy of the CDR3 end, and the germline J gene is used to complete it. This chain uses TRBV7-3 with TRBJ1-2; D might be TRBD1 (5 bases). The V gene's germline CDR1 is SGHTA and CDR2 FQGTGA. The CDR3 spans 15 residues. The DNA read from the CDR3 is TGTGCCAGCAGCCAAGGGGATTTCGCCTACAATGAC. This sequence encodes CASSQGDFAYND. Given in full, the CDR3 is CASSQGDFAYNDYTF.

In the case of this clone: The read terminates 3 residues ahead of where the CDR3 ends, so the germline J gene completes it. V usage is TRBV2 and J usage is TRBJ2-3; 10 bases fit TRBD2. V lost 6 bases and J lost 6; bases outside the gene matches: 3. The germline gives CDR1 SNHLY, CDR2 FYNNEI. The CDR3 covers 13 residues. The CDR3 sequence: CASRKREGDTQYF. CDR3 bases read: TGTGCCAGCAGAAAGCGGGAGGGCGATACG.

In regard to this clone: The read stops 3 residues short of the end of the CDR3; the missing end is completed from the germline J gene. The same CDR3 arises from other DNA sequences in this sample as well. The chain carries TRBV30 and TRBJ1-3; D ambiguous. The germline gives CDR1 GTSNPN, CDR2 SVGIG (reference sequence). The CDR3 loop spans 14 amino acids. Trimming stripped 3 bases from V and 0 bases from J, with 9 bases between. CDR3 DNA, as far as it was read: TGTGCCTGGAGGACGGGGTACTCTGGAAACACC. The encoded protein is CAWRTGYSGNT. The entire CDR3 protein reads CAWRTGYSGNTIYF.

Worth noting for this clone: The read terminates 3 residues before the CDR3 end, so the remaining end is supplied by the germline J gene. V gene TRBV10-3 combines with J gene TRBJ1-1; a weak D match, TRBD1 (5 bases). Germline V lookup: CDR1 ENHRY, CDR2 SYGVKD. The CDR3 sequence is 11 residues long. Trimming removed 6 bases from V and 5 bases from J, with 7 bases in between. The sequenced CDR3 bases are TGTGCCATCAGGGACAATACTGAA. It specifies CAIRDNTE. The CDR3 as a whole reads CAIRDNTEAFF.

About this clone itself: The missing CDR3 end, 3 residues past where the read stops, is filled in from the germline J gene. The chain combines TRBV2 with TRBJ1-4, with TRBD1 as a possible D gene (6 bases). The V gene's germline CDR1 is SNHLY and CDR2 FYNNEI. The ends were cut back, 9 bases at V and 10 bases at J, with 12 bases in the middle. This CDR3 spans 11 amino acids. The DNA read from the CDR3 is TGTGCCAGTTCACAGGGTGGAAAA. The encoded protein is CASSQGGK. The complete CDR3 sequence is CASSQGGKLFF.